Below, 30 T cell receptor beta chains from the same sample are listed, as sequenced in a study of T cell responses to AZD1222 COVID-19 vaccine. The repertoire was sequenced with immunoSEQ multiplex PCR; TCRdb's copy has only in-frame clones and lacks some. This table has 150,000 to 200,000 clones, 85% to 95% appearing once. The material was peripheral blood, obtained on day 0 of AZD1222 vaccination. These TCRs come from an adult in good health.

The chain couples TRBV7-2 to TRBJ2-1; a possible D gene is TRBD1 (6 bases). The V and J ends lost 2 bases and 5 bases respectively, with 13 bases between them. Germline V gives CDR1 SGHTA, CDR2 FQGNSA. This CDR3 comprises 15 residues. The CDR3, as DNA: TGTGCCAGCAGCTTACTACAGGGTTTGAACAATGAGCAGTTCTTC. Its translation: CASSLLQGLNNEQFF.

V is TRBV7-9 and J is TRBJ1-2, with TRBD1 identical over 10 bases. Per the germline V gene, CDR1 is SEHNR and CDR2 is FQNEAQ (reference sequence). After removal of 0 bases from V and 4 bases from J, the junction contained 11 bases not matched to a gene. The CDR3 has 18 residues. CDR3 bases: TGTGCCAGCAGCTTAGCGGGTGGTGCGGACAGGGGGGTCTATGGCTACACCTTC. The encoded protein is CASSLAGGADRGVYGYTF.

The CDR3 here is CSASSGGNTIYF. CDR3 in DNA: TGCAGTGCTAGTTCGGGTGGAAACACCATATATTTT. V gene TRBV20-1 combines with J gene TRBJ1-3; D is unresolved. Germline V gene lookup returns CDR1 DFQATT and CDR2 SNEGSKA (reference sequence). V was shortened by 3 bases and J by 3 bases, with 6 bases between the two germline ends. This CDR3 region has 12 residues.

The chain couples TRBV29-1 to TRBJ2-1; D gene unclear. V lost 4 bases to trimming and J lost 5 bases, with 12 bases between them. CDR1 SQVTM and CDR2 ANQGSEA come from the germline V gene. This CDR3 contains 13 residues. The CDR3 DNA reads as TGCAGCGTTGGGCAGGCAGTCAACAATGAGCAGTTCTTC. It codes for CSVGQAVNNEQFF.

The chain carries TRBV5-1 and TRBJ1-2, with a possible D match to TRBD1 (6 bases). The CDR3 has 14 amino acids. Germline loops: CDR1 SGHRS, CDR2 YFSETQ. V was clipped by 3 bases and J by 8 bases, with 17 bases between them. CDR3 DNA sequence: TGCGCCAGCAGCTCAACAGGGAGAGGGGAAGGCTACACCTTC. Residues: CASSSTGRGEGYTF.

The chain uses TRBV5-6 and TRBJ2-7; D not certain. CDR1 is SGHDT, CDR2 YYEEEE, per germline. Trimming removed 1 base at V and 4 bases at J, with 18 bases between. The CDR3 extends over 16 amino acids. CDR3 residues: CASSLLSWGSPYEQYF. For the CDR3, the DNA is TGTGCCAGCAGCTTGCTCTCGTGGGGATCACCGTACGAGCAGTACTTC.

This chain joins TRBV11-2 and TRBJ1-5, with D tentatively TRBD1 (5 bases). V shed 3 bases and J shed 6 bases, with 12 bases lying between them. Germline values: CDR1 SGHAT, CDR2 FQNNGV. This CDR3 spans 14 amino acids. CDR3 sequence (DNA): TGTGCCAGCAGCTTGTCGGGGCCTGGTCAGCCCCAGCATTTT. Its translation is CASSLSGPGQPQHF.

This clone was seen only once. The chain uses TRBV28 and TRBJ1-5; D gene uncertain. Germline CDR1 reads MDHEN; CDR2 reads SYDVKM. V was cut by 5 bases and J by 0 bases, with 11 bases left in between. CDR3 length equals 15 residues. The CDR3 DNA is TGTGCCAGCAGTCCAACAGAGAATAGCAATCAGCCCCAGCATTTT. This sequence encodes CASSPTENSNQPQHF. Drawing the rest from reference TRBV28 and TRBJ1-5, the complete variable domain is DVKVTQSSRYLVKRTGEKVFLECVQDMDHENMFWYRQDPGLGLRLIYFSYDVKMKEKGDIPEGYSVSREKKERFSLILESASTNQTSMYLCASSPTENSNQPQHFGDGTRLSIL.

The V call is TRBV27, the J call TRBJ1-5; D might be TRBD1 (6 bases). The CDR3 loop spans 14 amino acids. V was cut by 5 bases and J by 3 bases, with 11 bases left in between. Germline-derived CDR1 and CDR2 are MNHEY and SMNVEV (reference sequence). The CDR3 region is CASSAQGNNQPQHF. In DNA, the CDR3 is TGTGCCAGCAGTGCCCAGGGGAACAATCAGCCCCAGCATTTT.

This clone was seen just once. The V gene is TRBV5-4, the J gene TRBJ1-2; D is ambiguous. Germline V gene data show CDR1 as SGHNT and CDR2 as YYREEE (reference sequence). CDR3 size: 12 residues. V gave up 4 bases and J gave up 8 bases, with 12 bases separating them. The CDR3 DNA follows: TGTGCCAGCAGCGTTGACATAAACGGCTACACCTTC. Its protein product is CASSVDINGYTF.

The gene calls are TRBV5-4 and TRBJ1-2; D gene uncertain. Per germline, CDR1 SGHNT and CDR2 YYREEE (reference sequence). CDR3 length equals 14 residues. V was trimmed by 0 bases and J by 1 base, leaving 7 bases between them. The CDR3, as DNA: TGTGCCAGCAGCTTGGACCGATATAACTATGGCTACACCTTC. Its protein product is CASSLDRYNYGYTF.

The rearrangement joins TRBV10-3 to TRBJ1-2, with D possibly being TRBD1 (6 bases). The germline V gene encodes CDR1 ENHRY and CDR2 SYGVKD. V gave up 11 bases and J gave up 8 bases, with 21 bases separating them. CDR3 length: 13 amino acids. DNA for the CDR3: TGTGCCGCTTCAGGGGACCCCGGTTTCGGCTACACCTTC. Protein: CAASGDPGFGYTF.

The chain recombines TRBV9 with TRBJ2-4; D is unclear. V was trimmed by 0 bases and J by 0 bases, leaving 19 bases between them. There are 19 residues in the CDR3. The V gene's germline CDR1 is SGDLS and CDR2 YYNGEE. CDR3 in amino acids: CASSVESAPGLLAKNIQYF. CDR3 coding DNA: TGTGCCAGCAGCGTAGAGTCAGCACCAGGCCTATTAGCCAAAAACATTCAGTACTTC.

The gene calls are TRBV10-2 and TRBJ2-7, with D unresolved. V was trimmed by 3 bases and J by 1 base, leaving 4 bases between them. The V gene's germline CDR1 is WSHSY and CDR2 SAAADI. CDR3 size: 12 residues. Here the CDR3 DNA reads TGCGCCAGCAGTGAACAATCCTACGAGCAGTACTTC. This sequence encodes CASSEQSYEQYF.

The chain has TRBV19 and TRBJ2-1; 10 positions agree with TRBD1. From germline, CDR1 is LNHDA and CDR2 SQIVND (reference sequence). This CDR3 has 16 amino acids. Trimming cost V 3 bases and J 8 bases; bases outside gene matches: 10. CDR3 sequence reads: CASSMLGTGDGYEQFF. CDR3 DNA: TGTGCCAGTAGTATGCTTGGGACAGGGGATGGGTATGAGCAGTTCTTC. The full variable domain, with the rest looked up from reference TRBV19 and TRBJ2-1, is DGGITQSPKYLFRKEGQNVTLSCEQNLNHDAMYWYRQDPGQGLRLIYYSQIVNDFQKGDIAEGYSVSREKKESFPLTVTSAQKNPTAFYLCASSMLGTGDGYEQFFGPGTRLTVL.

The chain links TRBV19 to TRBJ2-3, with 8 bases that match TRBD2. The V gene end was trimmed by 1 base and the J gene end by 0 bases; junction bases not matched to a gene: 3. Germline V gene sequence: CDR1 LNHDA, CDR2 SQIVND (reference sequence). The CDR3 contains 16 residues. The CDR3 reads CASSIAASGSTDTQYF. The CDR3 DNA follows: TGTGCCAGTAGTATAGCGGCTAGCGGGAGCACAGATACGCAGTATTTT.

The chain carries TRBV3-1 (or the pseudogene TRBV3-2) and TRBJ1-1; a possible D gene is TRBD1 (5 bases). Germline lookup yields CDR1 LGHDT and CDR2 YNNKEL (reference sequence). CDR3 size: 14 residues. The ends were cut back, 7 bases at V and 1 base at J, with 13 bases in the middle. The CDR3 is CASTTRGRNTEAFF. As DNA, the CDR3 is TGTGCCAGCACCACAAGGGGCAGGAACACTGAAGCTTTCTTT.

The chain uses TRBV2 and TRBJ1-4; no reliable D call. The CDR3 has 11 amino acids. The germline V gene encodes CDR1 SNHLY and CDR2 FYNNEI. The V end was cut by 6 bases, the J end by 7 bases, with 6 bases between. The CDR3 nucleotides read TGTGCCAGCAGATGGACTGAAAAACTGTTTTTT. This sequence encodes CASRWTEKLFF.

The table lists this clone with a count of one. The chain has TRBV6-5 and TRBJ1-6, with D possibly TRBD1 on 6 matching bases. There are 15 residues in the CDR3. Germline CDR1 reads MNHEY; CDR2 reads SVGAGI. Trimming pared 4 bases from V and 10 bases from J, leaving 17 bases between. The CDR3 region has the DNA TGTGCCAGCAGTTGGGGGCAGGGAGAGGGGTCACCCCTCCACTTT. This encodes CASSWGQGEGSPLHF.

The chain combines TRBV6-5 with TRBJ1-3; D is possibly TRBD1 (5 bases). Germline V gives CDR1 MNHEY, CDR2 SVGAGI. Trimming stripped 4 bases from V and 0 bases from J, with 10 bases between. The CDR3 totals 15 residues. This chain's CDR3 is CASSFGGDSGNTIYF. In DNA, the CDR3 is TGTGCCAGCAGTTTTGGGGGGGACTCTGGAAACACCATATATTTT.

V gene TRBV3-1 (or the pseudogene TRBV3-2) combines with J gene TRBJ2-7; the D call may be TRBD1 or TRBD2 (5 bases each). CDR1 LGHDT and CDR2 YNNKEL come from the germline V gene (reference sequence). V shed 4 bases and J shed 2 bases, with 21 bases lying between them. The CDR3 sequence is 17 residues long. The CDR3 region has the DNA TGTGCCAGCAGCCCAAGACCCAGACGGGACCGAACCTACGAGCAGTACTTC. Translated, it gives CASSPRPRRDRTYEQYF.

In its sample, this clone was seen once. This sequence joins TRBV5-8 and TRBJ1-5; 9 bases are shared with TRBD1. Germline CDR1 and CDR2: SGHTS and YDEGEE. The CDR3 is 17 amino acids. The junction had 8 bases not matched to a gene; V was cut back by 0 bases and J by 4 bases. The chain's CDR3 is CASSLGTGARENQPQHF. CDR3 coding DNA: TGTGCCAGCAGCTTGGGGACAGGGGCACGGGAAAATCAGCCCCAGCATTTT.

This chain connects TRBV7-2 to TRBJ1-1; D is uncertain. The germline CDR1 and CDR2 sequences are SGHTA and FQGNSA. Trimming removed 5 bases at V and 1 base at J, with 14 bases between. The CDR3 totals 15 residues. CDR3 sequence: CASSTPLRGNTEAFF. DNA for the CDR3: TGTGCCAGCAGCACACCCTTACGAGGGAACACTGAAGCTTTCTTT.

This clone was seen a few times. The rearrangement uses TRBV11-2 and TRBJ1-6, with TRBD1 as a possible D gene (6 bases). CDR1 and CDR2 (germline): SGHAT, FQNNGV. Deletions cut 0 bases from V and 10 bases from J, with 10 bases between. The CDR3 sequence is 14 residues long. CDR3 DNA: TGTGCCAGCAGCTTAGAAAGGGGGAGCTCACCCCTCCACTTT. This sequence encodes CASSLERGSSPLHF.

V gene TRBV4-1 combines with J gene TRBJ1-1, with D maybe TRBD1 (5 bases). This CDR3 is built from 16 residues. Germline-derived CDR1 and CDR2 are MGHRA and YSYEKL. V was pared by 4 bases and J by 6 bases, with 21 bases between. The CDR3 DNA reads TGCGCCAGCAGCCTAAACCCCAGGACATTTGATCCTGAAGCTTTCTTT. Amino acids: CASSLNPRTFDPEAFF.

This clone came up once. In nucleotides, the CDR3 is TGCGCCAGCAGCGCCGGGGACATTTTTGGTGAAGCTTTCTTT. Encoded protein: CASSAGDIFGEAFF. The J gene is TRBJ1-1, the V gene TRBV4-1, with D perhaps matching TRBD1 (6 bases). The CDR3 covers 14 residues. V lost 5 bases, J lost 7 bases, and 17 bases lay in between. CDR1 MGHRA and CDR2 YSYEKL come from the germline V gene.

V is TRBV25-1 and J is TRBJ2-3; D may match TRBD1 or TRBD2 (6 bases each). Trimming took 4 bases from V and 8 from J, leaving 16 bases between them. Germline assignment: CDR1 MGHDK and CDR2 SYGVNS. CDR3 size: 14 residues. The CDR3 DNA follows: TGTGCCAGCAGTGCCCCTGGGGGGCCTGGTACGCAGTATTTT. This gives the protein CASSAPGGPGTQYF.

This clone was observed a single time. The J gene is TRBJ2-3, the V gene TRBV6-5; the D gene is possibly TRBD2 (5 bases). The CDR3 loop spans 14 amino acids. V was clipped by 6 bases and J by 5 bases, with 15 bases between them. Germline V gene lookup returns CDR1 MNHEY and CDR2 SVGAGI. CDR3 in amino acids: CASRPGILKDTQYF. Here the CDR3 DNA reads TGTGCCAGCAGACCCGGGATTTTGAAAGATACGCAGTATTTT.

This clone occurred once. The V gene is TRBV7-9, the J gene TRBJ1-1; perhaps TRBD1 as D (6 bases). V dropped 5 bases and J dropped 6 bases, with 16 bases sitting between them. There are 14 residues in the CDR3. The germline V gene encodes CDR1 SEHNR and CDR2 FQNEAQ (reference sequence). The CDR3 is CASSPSWDIAEAFF. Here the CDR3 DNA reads TGTGCCAGCAGCCCGAGTTGGGACATAGCTGAAGCTTTCTTT.

The CDR3 is CASSRGGSDQPQHF. The CDR3 nucleotides are TGTGCCAGCTCACGAGGGGGCTCAGATCAGCCCCAGCATTTT. This chain links TRBV18 with TRBJ1-5; 7 bases line up with TRBD1. There are 14 residues in the CDR3. V dropped 4 bases and J dropped 5; count of bases not matched to a gene: 5. The germline V gene has CDR1 KGHSH and CDR2 LQKENI.